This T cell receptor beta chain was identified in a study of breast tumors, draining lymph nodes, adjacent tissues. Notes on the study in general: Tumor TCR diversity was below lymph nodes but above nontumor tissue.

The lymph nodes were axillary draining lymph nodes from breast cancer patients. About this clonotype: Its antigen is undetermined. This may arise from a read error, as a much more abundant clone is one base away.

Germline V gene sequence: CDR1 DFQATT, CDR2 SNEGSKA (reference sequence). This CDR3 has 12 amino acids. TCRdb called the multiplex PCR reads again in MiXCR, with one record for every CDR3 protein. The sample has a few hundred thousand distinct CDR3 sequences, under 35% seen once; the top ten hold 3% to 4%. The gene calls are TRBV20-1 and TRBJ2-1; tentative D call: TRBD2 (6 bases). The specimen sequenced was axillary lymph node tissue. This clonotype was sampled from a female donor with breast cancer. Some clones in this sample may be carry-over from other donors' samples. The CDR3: CSARRELGEPFF. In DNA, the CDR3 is TGCAGTGCTAGGCGGGAACTTGGTGAGCCGTTCTTC.